Listed here are 13 T cell receptor beta chains from one sample, sequenced in a study of cytomegalovirus exposure and HLA in healthy donors. Researchers ran the PCR with 60 Vbeta and 13 Jbeta primers. Profiling relied on immunoSEQ multiplex PCR, and the TCRdb table lists in-frame clones only, not all of them. The profile shows approximately 150,000 clones, roughly three quarters of them singletons. The source material was PBMCs. The receptors come from a woman aged 35 to 49 in good health and CMV-seropositive.

The chain couples TRBV7-9 to TRBJ2-7; D perhaps matches TRBD2 (6 bases). This CDR3 has 14 residues. V was cut by 5 bases and J by 6 bases, with 17 bases left in between. Germline CDR1 and CDR2: SEHNR and FQNEAQ (reference sequence). The CDR3 coding sequence is TGTGCCAGCAGCCACCCCGGGGGAACTGGCGAGCAGTACTTC. Translation: CASSHPGGTGEQYF.

The chain couples TRBV27 to TRBJ1-4; possible D gene TRBD1, 5 bases. The CDR3 is 18 amino acids. The V gene's germline CDR1 is MNHEY and CDR2 SMNVEV (reference sequence). V lost 2 bases and J 3 bases, leaving 19 bases between the germline ends. This chain's CDR3 is CASSLGWAGPRSNEKLFF. The CDR3 DNA is TGTGCCAGCAGTTTAGGTTGGGCAGGGCCGCGATCTAATGAAAAACTGTTTTTT. The full variable domain, with the rest looked up from reference TRBV27 and TRBJ1-4, is EAQVTQNPRYLITVTGKKLTVTCSQNMNHEYMSWYRQDPGLGLRQIYYSMNVEVTDKGDVPEGYKVSRKEKRNFPLILESPSPNQTSLYFCASSLGWAGPRSNEKLFFGSGTQLSVL.

The chain is built from TRBV6-6 and TRBJ2-5; 8 nucleotides align to TRBD2. The V and J ends lost 10 bases and 7 bases, in that order; junction bases with no gene match: 11. Germline assignment: CDR1 MNHNY and CDR2 SVGAGI (reference sequence). The CDR3 spans 13 residues. CDR3: CATGGGEATTQYF. CDR3 DNA sequence: TGTGCCACGGGGGGGGGTGAGGCTACGACCCAGTACTTC.

This clone has just a few counts. This chain uses TRBV28 with TRBJ2-7; 9 bases fit TRBD1. This CDR3 spans 14 amino acids. In germline, CDR1 is MDHEN, CDR2 SYDVKM. The V and J ends lost 6 bases and 3 bases, in that order; junction bases with no gene match: 6. The CDR3 loop reads CASRSTGGLYEQYF. The CDR3 DNA follows: TGTGCCAGCAGATCGACAGGGGGGCTCTACGAGCAGTACTTC.

The chain employs TRBV19 and TRBJ1-4, with 7 bases matching TRBD1. Germline V gives CDR1 LNHDA, CDR2 SQIVND (reference sequence). The CDR3 has 15 amino acids. Germline trimming cut 4 bases from V and 8 bases from J; bases unmatched to any gene: 10. CDR3 DNA sequence: TGTGCCAGTAGTAAGGGGGCCAGGGAAGACGAAAAACTGTTTTTT. It codes for CASSKGAREDEKLFF.

The rearrangement joins TRBV29-1 to TRBJ1-1; a weak D match, TRBD1 (6 bases). Trimming removed 6 bases from V and 1 base from J, with 18 bases in between. CDR1 is SQVTM and CDR2 is ANQGSEA in the germline V gene. This CDR3 has 15 residues. DNA of the CDR3: TGCAGCGTCCACACGACTACAGGGCGGAACACTGAAGCTTTCTTT. It is translated as CSVHTTTGRNTEAFF.

The V and J genes are TRBV7-9 and TRBJ1-2, with 9 bases fitting TRBD1. V shed 5 bases, J shed 7 bases, and the junction held 5 bases outside the gene matches. The CDR3 length is 13 residues. Germline assignment: CDR1 SEHNR and CDR2 FQNEAQ (reference sequence). The CDR3 coding sequence is TGTGCCAGCAGCCCACAGGGGGCGGGTGGCTACACCTTC. Amino acid sequence: CASSPQGAGGYTF.

The chain joins TRBV6-4 to TRBJ1-2, with a possible D match to TRBD1 (6 bases). V dropped 2 bases and J dropped 6 bases, with 16 bases sitting between them. Looked up from germline, CDR1 is MRHNA and CDR2 is SNTAGT. CDR3 size: 15 residues. The CDR3 spells CASSDTAQGLDGYTF. The DNA for the CDR3 is TGTGCCAGCAGTGACACGGCACAGGGTTTGGATGGCTACACCTTC.

This clone came up a few times. The J gene is TRBJ2-2, the V gene TRBV6-4; possibly TRBD2 for D (6 bases). This CDR3 region has 14 residues. Germline loops: CDR1 MRHNA, CDR2 SNTAGT. V lost 3 bases to trimming and J lost 3 bases, with 8 bases between them. The CDR3 protein is CASSEGRYTGELFF. CDR3 coding DNA: TGTGCCAGCAGTGAAGGGAGGTACACCGGGGAGCTGTTTTTT.

This clone was observed a few times. The chain couples TRBV2 to TRBJ1-4, with TRBD1 matching over 8 bases. V shed 2 bases and J 8 bases; nucleotides not matched to a gene: 4. CDR1 is SNHLY, CDR2 FYNNEI, per germline. This CDR3 region has 14 residues. In DNA form, the CDR3 reads TGTGCCAGCAGTGAACAGGGGGCGCGAGAAAAACTGTTTTTT. Protein: CASSEQGAREKLFF.

The chain links TRBV5-1 to TRBJ2-7; 8 nucleotides match TRBD2. V dropped 4 bases and J dropped 1; count of bases not matched to a gene: 7. The CDR3 contains 15 residues. CDR1 and CDR2 (germline): SGHRS, YFSETQ. The CDR3 protein is CASSPVRGGSYEQYF. In nucleotides, the CDR3 is TGCGCCAGCAGCCCGGTCCGGGGGGGGTCCTACGAGCAGTACTTC.

The gene calls are TRBV28 and TRBJ1-1; D not certain. The germline gives CDR1 MDHEN, CDR2 SYDVKM. Trimming removed 3 bases at V and 5 bases at J, with 13 bases between. The length of the CDR3 is 14 residues. The CDR3 bases are TGTGCCAGCAGTTTCTTCTCGGGAGGGACTGAAGCTTTCTTT. It translates to CASSFFSGGTEAFF.

This clone was detected a few times. This sequence joins TRBV4-1 and TRBJ2-7, with unresolved D. This CDR3 spans 15 amino acids. V was trimmed by 1 base and J by 1 base, leaving 11 bases between them. Germline V gene sequence: CDR1 MGHRA, CDR2 YSYEKL. CDR3: CASSQGLAKSYEQYF. The CDR3 DNA reads TGCGCCAGCAGCCAAGGGTTAGCCAAGTCCTACGAGCAGTACTTC.